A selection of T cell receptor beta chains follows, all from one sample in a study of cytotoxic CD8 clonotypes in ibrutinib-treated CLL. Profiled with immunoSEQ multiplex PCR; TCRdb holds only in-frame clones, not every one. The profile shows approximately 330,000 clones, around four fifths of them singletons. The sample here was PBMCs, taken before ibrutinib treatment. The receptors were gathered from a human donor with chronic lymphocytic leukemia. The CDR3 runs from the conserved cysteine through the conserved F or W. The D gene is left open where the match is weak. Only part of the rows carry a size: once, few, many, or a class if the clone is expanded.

cdr3_aa: CASSYGLAGARETQYF; cdr3_nt: TGTGCCAGCAGCTACGGACTAGCGGGAGCCCGGGAGACCCAGTACTTC; v_call: TRBV5-6; clone_size: .; j_call: TRBJ2-5; d_call: TRBD2
cdr3_aa: CASSEGQMNTEAFF; cdr3_nt: TGTGCCAGCAGTGAAGGGCAGATGAACACTGAAGCTTTCTTT; v_call: TRBV25-1; clone_size: few; j_call: TRBJ1-1; d_call: .
cdr3_aa: CASSPPGSYEQYF; cdr3_nt: TGTGCCAGCAGCCCACCGGGGTCCTACGAGCAGTACTTC; v_call: TRBV7-3; clone_size: .; j_call: TRBJ2-7; d_call: .
cdr3_aa: CASSKGLISGNEQFF; cdr3_nt: TGTGCCAGCAGCAAGGGACTAATATCAGGCAATGAGCAGTTCTTC; v_call: TRBV5-8; clone_size: .; j_call: TRBJ2-1; d_call: TRBD2
cdr3_aa: CASSQALVGGISYEQYF; cdr3_nt: TGCGCCAGCAGCCAAGCATTGGTGGGAGGGATCTCCTACGAGCAGTACTTC; v_call: TRBV4-3; clone_size: .; j_call: TRBJ2-7; d_call: TRBD2
cdr3_aa: CASSQARRGRINYGYTF; cdr3_nt: TGCGCCAGCAGCCAAGCCAGAAGGGGGCGCATTAACTATGGCTACACCTTC; v_call: TRBV4-1; clone_size: few; j_call: TRBJ1-2; d_call: TRBD1
cdr3_aa: CASSLPRLVNEQFF; cdr3_nt: TGTGCCAGCAGCTTGCCCCGTCTGGTCAATGAGCAGTTCTTC; v_call: TRBV5-6; clone_size: .; j_call: TRBJ2-1; d_call: .
cdr3_aa: CASSRARGNTEAFF; cdr3_nt: TGCGCCAGCAGCCGAGCCCGAGGGAACACTGAAGCTTTCTTT; v_call: TRBV4-1; clone_size: .; j_call: TRBJ1-1; d_call: .
cdr3_aa: CASSPGVGAYGYTF; cdr3_nt: TGTGCCAGCAGCCCCGGGGTAGGCGCCTATGGCTACACCTTC; v_call: TRBV7-9; clone_size: .; j_call: TRBJ1-2; d_call: .
cdr3_aa: CASSPRTDAYTF; cdr3_nt: TGTGCCAGCAGCCCACGGACTGACGCCTACACCTTC; v_call: TRBV7-2; clone_size: few; j_call: TRBJ1-2; d_call: .
cdr3_aa: CASSLGEGRRSTDTQYF; cdr3_nt: TGTGCCAGCAGCTTAGGTGAGGGGAGGAGAAGCACAGATACGCAGTATTTT; v_call: TRBV11-3; clone_size: .; j_call: TRBJ2-3; d_call: .
cdr3_aa: CASSLGAGGVYEQYF; cdr3_nt: TGTGCCAGCAGCTTAGGAGCGGGAGGGGTCTACGAGCAGTACTTC; v_call: TRBV7-2; clone_size: .; j_call: TRBJ2-7; d_call: TRBD2
cdr3_aa: CASSQEQGAIDTQYF; cdr3_nt: TGCGCCAGCAGCCAAGAGCAGGGGGCAATAGATACGCAGTATTTT; v_call: TRBV4-3; clone_size: .; j_call: TRBJ2-3; d_call: TRBD1
cdr3_aa: CASAIKDEQFF; cdr3_nt: TGTGCCAGCGCGATAAAAGATGAGCAGTTCTTC; v_call: TRBV6-5; clone_size: .; j_call: TRBJ2-1; d_call: .
cdr3_aa: CASSYSGAYGYTF; cdr3_nt: TGTGCCAGCAGTTACTCGGGCGCTTATGGCTACACCTTC; v_call: TRBV6-5; clone_size: few; j_call: TRBJ1-2; d_call: .
cdr3_aa: CASSLNLNTEAFF; cdr3_nt: TGTGCCAGCAGCCTTAATTTGAACACTGAAGCTTTCTTT; v_call: TRBV11-2; clone_size: .; j_call: TRBJ1-1; d_call: .
cdr3_aa: CASSRDSLIGYTF; cdr3_nt: TGTGCCAGCAGCCGGGACAGCTTAATCGGCTACACCTTC; v_call: TRBV6-5; clone_size: few; j_call: TRBJ1-2; d_call: TRBD1
cdr3_aa: CASNQAVSYEQYF; cdr3_nt: TGTGCCAGCAACCAAGCGGTCTCCTACGAGCAGTACTTC; v_call: TRBV6-5; clone_size: .; j_call: TRBJ2-7; d_call: .
cdr3_aa: CATSRDRTGNYQPQHF; cdr3_nt: TGTGCCACCAGCAGAGACCGGACTGGAAATTATCAGCCCCAGCATTTT; v_call: TRBV15; clone_size: .; j_call: TRBJ1-5; d_call: .
cdr3_aa: CAWGGTGSTDTQYF; cdr3_nt: TGTGCCTGGGGTGGGACCGGGAGCACAGATACGCAGTATTTT; v_call: TRBV30; clone_size: once; j_call: TRBJ2-3; d_call: .
cdr3_aa: CASSLQGEGDTDTQYF; cdr3_nt: TGTGCCAGCAGTTTACAAGGGGAGGGGGACACAGATACGCAGTATTTT; v_call: TRBV27; clone_size: .; j_call: TRBJ2-3; d_call: .
cdr3_aa: CASSSTGTSSYNEQFF; cdr3_nt: TGTGCCAGCAGCTCTACCGGGACTAGCTCCTACAATGAGCAGTTCTTC; v_call: TRBV7-3; clone_size: few; j_call: TRBJ2-1; d_call: TRBD2
cdr3_aa: CASSHLQRTYNEQFF; cdr3_nt: TGTGCCAGCAGCCATCTACAAAGAACCTACAATGAGCAGTTCTTC; v_call: TRBV14; clone_size: .; j_call: TRBJ2-1; d_call: .
cdr3_aa: CASVQSGQAYITDTQYF; cdr3_nt: TGTGCTAGTGTCCAATCCGGACAGGCCTACATCACAGATACGCAGTATTTT; v_call: TRBV12-5; clone_size: few; j_call: TRBJ2-3; d_call: TRBD1
cdr3_aa: CASSATGSTDTQYF; cdr3_nt: TGTGCCAGCAGCGCAACAGGGTCCACAGATACGCAGTATTTT; v_call: TRBV9; clone_size: .; j_call: TRBJ2-3; d_call: .
cdr3_aa: CASSPTRLAPSYEQYF; cdr3_nt: TGTGCCAGCAGCCCAACGCGACTAGCACCGTCCTACGAGCAGTACTTC; v_call: TRBV11-1; clone_size: .; j_call: TRBJ2-7; d_call: TRBD2
cdr3_aa: CASSLGQTSGNYNEQFF; cdr3_nt: TGCGCCAGCAGCTTGGGTCAGACTAGCGGAAACTACAATGAGCAGTTCTTC; v_call: TRBV5-1; clone_size: .; j_call: TRBJ2-1; d_call: TRBD2
cdr3_aa: CASSLGQGSNTEAFF; cdr3_nt: TGTGCCAGCAGCCTCGGACAGGGCTCGAACACTGAAGCTTTCTTT; v_call: TRBV4-2; clone_size: .; j_call: TRBJ1-1; d_call: TRBD1
cdr3_aa: CASSVAHQTEAFF; cdr3_nt: TGTGCCAGCAGCGTAGCCCACCAGACTGAAGCTTTCTTT; v_call: TRBV9; clone_size: few; j_call: TRBJ1-1; d_call: .
cdr3_aa: CAWRAGTRSLTF; cdr3_nt: TGTGCCTGGAGGGCAGGGACCCGTTCCCTCACCTTC; v_call: TRBV30; clone_size: .; j_call: TRBJ1-2; d_call: .
cdr3_aa: CASSVGLAGGPEGEQFF; cdr3_nt: TGTGCCAGCAGCGTAGGGCTAGCGGGAGGGCCAGAAGGGGAGCAGTTCTTC; v_call: TRBV9; clone_size: once; j_call: TRBJ2-1; d_call: TRBD2
cdr3_aa: CASSKGQYTEAFF; cdr3_nt: TGTGCCAGCAGCAAAGGACAGTACACTGAAGCTTTCTTT; v_call: TRBV28; clone_size: .; j_call: TRBJ1-1; d_call: .
cdr3_aa: CASSLFLAGGADTQYF; cdr3_nt: TGTGCCAGCAGCTTATTCCTAGCGGGAGGGGCAGATACGCAGTATTTT; v_call: TRBV7-9; clone_size: .; j_call: TRBJ2-3; d_call: TRBD2
cdr3_aa: CASKPVAASNQPQHF; cdr3_nt: TGTGCCAGCAAGCCCGTGGCAGCTAGCAATCAGCCCCAGCATTTT; v_call: TRBV27; clone_size: .; j_call: TRBJ1-5; d_call: .
cdr3_aa: CASSPLLYGVVTEAFF; cdr3_nt: TGCGCCAGCAGCCCGTTGTTGTATGGGGTGGTCACTGAAGCTTTCTTT; v_call: TRBV5-1; clone_size: .; j_call: TRBJ1-1; d_call: .
cdr3_aa: CASSLGVSQYNEQFF; cdr3_nt: TGCGCCAGCAGCTTGGGGGTCTCACAGTACAATGAGCAGTTCTTC; v_call: TRBV5-1; clone_size: few; j_call: TRBJ2-1; d_call: .
cdr3_aa: CASSAHSRDRGPYGYTF; cdr3_nt: TGTGCCAGCAGCGCCCACTCCCGGGACAGGGGGCCATATGGCTACACCTTC; v_call: TRBV9; clone_size: .; j_call: TRBJ1-2; d_call: TRBD1
cdr3_aa: CASSVGWDRAGEQYF; cdr3_nt: TGTGCCAGCAGCGTAGGTTGGGACAGGGCGGGCGAGCAGTACTTC; v_call: TRBV9; clone_size: .; j_call: TRBJ2-7; d_call: TRBD1
cdr3_aa: CSARAQWIQYF; cdr3_nt: TGCAGTGCTAGAGCCCAGTGGATCCAGTACTTC; v_call: TRBV20-1; clone_size: .; j_call: TRBJ2-5; d_call: .
cdr3_aa: CAQKDSGRGDEQFF; cdr3_nt: TGTGCCCAAAAAGATAGCGGGAGGGGAGATGAGCAGTTCTTC; v_call: TRBV5-4; clone_size: .; j_call: TRBJ2-1; d_call: TRBD2
cdr3_aa: CASSSRDRGTDTQYF; cdr3_nt: TGTGCCAGCAGTTCACGGGACAGGGGCACAGATACGCAGTATTTT; v_call: TRBV7-6; clone_size: .; j_call: TRBJ2-3; d_call: TRBD1
cdr3_aa: CASSSTEGLAANTGELFF; cdr3_nt: TGTGCCAGCAGCTCAACCGAAGGACTAGCGGCGAACACCGGGGAGCTGTTTTTT; v_call: TRBV7-3; clone_size: .; j_call: TRBJ2-2; d_call: TRBD2
cdr3_aa: CAWKATFQFGTEAFF; cdr3_nt: TGTGCCTGGAAGGCGACCTTTCAATTTGGGACTGAAGCTTTCTTT; v_call: TRBV30; clone_size: .; j_call: TRBJ1-1; d_call: .
cdr3_aa: CATSIGYEQYF; cdr3_nt: TGTGCCACCAGTATCGGCTACGAGCAGTACTTC; v_call: TRBV15; clone_size: .; j_call: TRBJ2-7; d_call: .
cdr3_aa: CASSLASQMGYGYTF; cdr3_nt: TGTGCCAGCAGCTTGGCGTCACAAATGGGCTATGGCTACACCTTC; v_call: TRBV5-8; clone_size: .; j_call: TRBJ1-2; d_call: .